The present entry profiles one T cell receptor (beta chain) with its context. This record belongs to a study of shared clonotypes between healthy human individuals. Produced via immunoSEQ multiplex PCR; TCRdb's table is partial and in-frame only. Here the sample spans approximately 2.5 million clones, 80% to 95% being singletons. The sequencing input was naive CD4+ T cells from PBMCs. Described subset: CD45RA+ positively selected. The TCR was taken from a man aged 18-30 years in good health. Some clones in this sample may be carry-over from other donors' samples.

CDR3 in amino acids: CASSSRSSGAGNTIYF. The CDR3 coding sequence is TGTGCCAGCAGCTCGAGATCATCAGGGGCGGGAAACACCATATATTTT. The V and J genes are TRBV7-9 and TRBJ1-3, with D perhaps TRBD1 (6 bases). Germline V gives CDR1 SEHNR, CDR2 FQNEAQ (reference sequence). V was shortened by 4 bases and J by 4 bases, with 17 bases between the two germline ends. This CDR3 comprises 16 residues.